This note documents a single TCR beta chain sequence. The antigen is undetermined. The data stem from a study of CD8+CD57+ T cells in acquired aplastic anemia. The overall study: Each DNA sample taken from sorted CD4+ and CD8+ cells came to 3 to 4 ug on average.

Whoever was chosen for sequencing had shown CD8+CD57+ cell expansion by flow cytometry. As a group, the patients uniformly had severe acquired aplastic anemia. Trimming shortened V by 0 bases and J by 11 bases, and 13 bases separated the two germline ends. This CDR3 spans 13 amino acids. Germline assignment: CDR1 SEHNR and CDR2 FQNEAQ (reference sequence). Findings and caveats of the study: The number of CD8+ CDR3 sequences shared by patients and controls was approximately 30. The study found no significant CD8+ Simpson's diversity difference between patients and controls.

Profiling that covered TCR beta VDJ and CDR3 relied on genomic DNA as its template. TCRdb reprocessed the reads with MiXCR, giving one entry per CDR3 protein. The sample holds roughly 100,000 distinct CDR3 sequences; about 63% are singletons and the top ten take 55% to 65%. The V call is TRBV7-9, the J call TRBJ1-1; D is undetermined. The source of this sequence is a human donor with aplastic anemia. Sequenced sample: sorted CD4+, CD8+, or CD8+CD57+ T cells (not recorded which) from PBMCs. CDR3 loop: CASSLAGQGVAFF. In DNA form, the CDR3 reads TGTGCCAGCAGCTTAGCAGGCCAAGGCGTCGCTTTCTTT.